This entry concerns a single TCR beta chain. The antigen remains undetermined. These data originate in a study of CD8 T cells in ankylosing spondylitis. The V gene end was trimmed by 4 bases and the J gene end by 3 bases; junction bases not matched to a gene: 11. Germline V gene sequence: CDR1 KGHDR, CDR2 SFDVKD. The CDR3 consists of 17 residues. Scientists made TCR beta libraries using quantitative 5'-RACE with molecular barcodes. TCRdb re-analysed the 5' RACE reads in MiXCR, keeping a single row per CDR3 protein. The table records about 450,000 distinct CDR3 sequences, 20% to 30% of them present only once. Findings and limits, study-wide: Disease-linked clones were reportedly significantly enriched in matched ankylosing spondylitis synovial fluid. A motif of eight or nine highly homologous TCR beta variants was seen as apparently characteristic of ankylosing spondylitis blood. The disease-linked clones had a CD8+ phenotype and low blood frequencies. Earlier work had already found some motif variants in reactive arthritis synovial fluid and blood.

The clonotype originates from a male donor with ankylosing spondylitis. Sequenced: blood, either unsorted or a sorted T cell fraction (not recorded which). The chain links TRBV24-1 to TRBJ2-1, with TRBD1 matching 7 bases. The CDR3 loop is CATSEQGGQDLYNEQFF. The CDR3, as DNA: TGTGCCACCAGTGAGCAAGGAGGACAGGACCTCTACAATGAGCAGTTCTTC.